The TCR beta chain under discussion was sequenced for a study of blood T cell repertoires in COVID-19. CDR1 and CDR2 (germline): MDHEN, SYDVKM. Trimming took 3 bases from V and 6 from J; bases not matched to a gene: 14. CDR3 length: 18 amino acids. The repertoire was sequenced with immunoSEQ multiplex PCR; TCRdb's copy has only in-frame clones and lacks some. The sample lists 150,000 to 200,000 clones, 80% to 90% occurring once. Source material: peripheral blood. The rearrangement uses TRBV28 and TRBJ2-2; 9 bases agree with TRBD1. This receptor was identified in a man aged 18 to 29 with active or convalescent COVID-19. The CDR3 coding sequence is TGTGCCAGCAGTTTCTTTGATTGGGACAGGGTCGAGGCCGGGGAGCTGTTTTTT. Its translation is CASSFFDWDRVEAGELFF.